The 10 T cell receptor beta chains reported below all come from one sample, sequenced in a study of CXCR3-negative and CXCR3-positive naive CD8 T cells. TRB cDNA libraries were made by UMI-labeled 5' RACE. One entry per CDR3 protein, without DNA, is what TCRdb gives after re-calling the 5' RACE reads. The table for this sample gives roughly 99,000 distinct CDR3 sequences. Study findings and constraints: Naive cells with CXCR3 showed TRB CDR3s that were more hydrophobic than those in CXCR3-negative naive cells.

These receptors' antigens are unknown. The specimen sequenced was naive CXCR3+ CD8+ T cells from blood. As to subset: CD45RO-CCR7+CD27+CD95- naive CD8+ T cells expressing CXCR3 (TNR3+). The source is a human donor in good health. Some clones in this sample may be carry-over from other donors' samples.

CDR3 residues: CASSYRDKGLQETQYF. The chain couples TRBV27 to TRBJ2-5; without DNA, the TCRdb call of TRBD1 cannot be checked. Germline assignment: CDR1 MNHEY and CDR2 SMNVEV (reference sequence). The CDR3 sequence is 16 residues long.

The chain links TRBV6-5 to TRBJ2-1; TCRdb designates TRBD2, a call that cannot be tested without DNA. This CDR3 contains 15 residues. The germline V gene has CDR1 MNHEY and CDR2 SVGAGI. The CDR3 reads CASSYTANSYNEQFF.

The chain has TRBV4-3 and TRBJ2-7; TCRdb's D call, TRBD1, is unchecked because there is no DNA. The CDR3 extends over 16 amino acids. The germline CDR1 and CDR2 sequences are LGHNA and YSLEER. The CDR3: CASSQDRQGAAYEQYF.

The chain joins TRBV5-1 to TRBJ2-7; the D call of TRBD1 rests on TCRdb alone, since no DNA is present to check it. The CDR3 has 16 amino acids. CDR1 and CDR2 from the germline V gene are SGHRS and YFSETQ. The CDR3 protein is CASSFPDRRPPYEQYF. The full variable domain, with the rest looked up from reference TRBV5-1 and TRBJ2-7, is KAGVTQTPRYLIKTRGQQVTLSCSPISGHRSVSWYQQTPGQGLQFLFEYFSETQRNKGNFPGRFSGRQFSNSRSEMNVSTLELGDSALYLCASSFPDRRPPYEQYFGPGTRLTVT.

The rearrangement joins TRBV29-1 to TRBJ2-1; no DNA is available, so the TRBD2 call from TCRdb remains unchecked. The CDR3 sequence is 14 residues long. From germline, CDR1 is SQVTM and CDR2 ANQGSEA. The CDR3: CSVAGLAGYNEQFF.

The gene calls are TRBV28 and TRBJ2-3; TCRdb's D call, TRBD2, is unchecked because there is no DNA. There are 16 residues in the CDR3. Germline assignment: CDR1 MDHEN and CDR2 SYDVKM. CDR3 region: CASSSRMLESTDTQYF.

The rearrangement joins TRBV5-1 to TRBJ1-1. CDR1 and CDR2 from the germline V gene are SGHRS and YFSETQ. This CDR3 is 14 amino acids long. The CDR3: CASSLAGWDTEAFF.

The chain has TRBV5-6 and TRBJ2-7. This CDR3 comprises 11 residues. From germline, CDR1 is SGHDT and CDR2 YYEEEE. This chain's CDR3 is CASQDSYEQYF.

J is TRBJ2-2 and V is TRBV12-3 or TRBV12-4; TCRdb names TRBD2, which stays unverified in the absence of DNA. The CDR3 totals 15 residues. The CDR3 loop is CASTHLGRNTGELFF.

The chain is built from TRBV7-9 and TRBJ2-1; the TCRdb D gene call, TRBD1, has no DNA to confirm it. In germline, CDR1 is SEHNR, CDR2 FQNEAQ (reference sequence). The CDR3 consists of 16 residues. CDR3 sequence reads: CASSFGGLGGYNEQFF.